These T cell receptor beta chains were read from a single sample in a study of blood T cells in healthy people across ages. TCRdb used MiXCR to reprocess the 5' RACE reads, holding one entry per CDR3 protein. The sample holds 550,000 to 600,000 distinct CDR3 sequences, approximately 25% seen once. Material: blood. The receptors stem from a woman between 65 and 79 years old in good health. Each CDR3 is given with its conserved first and last residue. The order of the fields is V gene, J gene, D gene, clone size, CDR3 DNA, CDR3 protein. D genes are given only for firm matches. For some rows the clone size is stated as once, few or many, or as a class when expanded; others skip it.

V gene: TRBV2; J gene: TRBJ1-2; D gene: -; clone size: -; CDR3 DNA: TGTGCCAGCAGTGAATCGGTTGGCTACACCTTC; CDR3 protein: CASSESVGYTF
V gene: TRBV3-1; J gene: TRBJ2-1; D gene: TRBD2; clone size: few; CDR3 DNA: TGTGCCAGCAGCCATAGCGGGGGGGAGAATGAGCAGTTCTTC; CDR3 protein: CASSHSGGENEQFF
V gene: TRBV7-8; J gene: TRBJ2-5; D gene: TRBD1; clone size: few; CDR3 DNA: TGTGCCAGCAGCTCGCGGGACAGGGGATACCAAGAGACCCAGTACTTC; CDR3 protein: CASSSRDRGYQETQYF
V gene: TRBV12-3/TRBV12-4; J gene: TRBJ1-1; D gene: -; clone size: few; CDR3 DNA: TGTGCCAGCAGTGGGGGGGTGATGAGTAAGCGTGAAGCTTTCTTT; CDR3 protein: CASSGGVMSKREAFF
V gene: TRBV10-3; J gene: TRBJ1-6; D gene: TRBD1; clone size: -; CDR3 DNA: TGTGCCATCAGTGAGTCGGACAGGAGCTCCTACAATTCACCCCTCCACTTT; CDR3 protein: CAISESDRSSYNSPLHF
V gene: TRBV5-6; J gene: TRBJ2-1; D gene: -; clone size: -; CDR3 DNA: TGTGCCAGCAGCTTCCGGCGGTCTGAGCAGTTCTTC; CDR3 protein: CASSFRRSEQFF
V gene: TRBV20-1; J gene: TRBJ1-1; D gene: -; clone size: few; CDR3 DNA: TGCAGTGCTACCCAAACAGGAGTCTCTGGGGCTCTCTTT; CDR3 protein: CSATQTGVSGALF
V gene: TRBV2; J gene: TRBJ2-5; D gene: -; clone size: -; CDR3 DNA: TGTGCCAGCAGTGACCAGGATCCGTACCAAGAGACCCAGTACTTC; CDR3 protein: CASSDQDPYQETQYF
V gene: TRBV15; J gene: TRBJ2-2; D gene: TRBD1; clone size: few; CDR3 DNA: TGTGCCACCAGCAACAGGGGACACAAACTTGTCACCGGGGAGCTGTTTTTT; CDR3 protein: CATSNRGHKLVTGELFF
V gene: TRBV7-9; J gene: TRBJ2-3; D gene: TRBD1; clone size: -; CDR3 DNA: TGTGCCAGCAGTCCAAGGGGGACAGGGCGGGATACGCAGTATTTT; CDR3 protein: CASSPRGTGRDTQYF
V gene: TRBV5-1; J gene: TRBJ2-5; D gene: -; clone size: -; CDR3 DNA: TGCGCCAGCAGGTGGGCACGGTCAGGGACCCAGTACTTC; CDR3 protein: CASRWARSGTQYF
V gene: TRBV5-6; J gene: TRBJ1-3; D gene: -; clone size: few; CDR3 DNA: TGTGCCAGCAGCGGCCGGGACACTGGCTCTGGAAACACCATATATTTT; CDR3 protein: CASSGRDTGSGNTIYF
V gene: TRBV7-8; J gene: TRBJ2-1; D gene: TRBD2; clone size: -; CDR3 DNA: TGTGCCAGCAGCTTAAGAGCGGGGGGGCCTAATGAGCAGTTCTTC; CDR3 protein: CASSLRAGGPNEQFF
V gene: TRBV7-3; J gene: TRBJ2-3; D gene: TRBD2; clone size: -; CDR3 DNA: TGTGCCAGCAGCTTAATGGCGGGGGAAGATACGCAGTATTTT; CDR3 protein: CASSLMAGEDTQYF
V gene: TRBV4-2; J gene: TRBJ2-3; D gene: TRBD2; clone size: few; CDR3 DNA: TGTGCCAGCAGCCGAACGTCAACTAGCGGGGGACGCACAGATACGCAGTATTTT; CDR3 protein: CASSRTSTSGGRTDTQYF
V gene: TRBV20-1; J gene: TRBJ2-5; D gene: TRBD2; clone size: -; CDR3 DNA: TGCAGTGCTAGTTTCCAGCGGGGCCGAAAGGGGACCCAGTACTTC; CDR3 protein: CSASFQRGRKGTQYF
V gene: TRBV6-5; J gene: TRBJ2-1; D gene: TRBD2; clone size: -; CDR3 DNA: TGTGCCAGCAGTTCCGACTTGGCCCTAGCGGCGGTCAATGAGCAGTTCTTC; CDR3 protein: CASSSDLALAAVNEQFF
V gene: TRBV5-1; J gene: TRBJ2-1; D gene: TRBD2; clone size: -; CDR3 DNA: TGCGCCAGCAGCTTACCTAGCGGGGGGGCCTATGAGCAGTTCTTC; CDR3 protein: CASSLPSGGAYEQFF
V gene: TRBV29-1; J gene: TRBJ2-1; D gene: -; clone size: few; CDR3 DNA: TGCAGCGTTTCGGACGGATACAATGAGCAGTTCTTC; CDR3 protein: CSVSDGYNEQFF
V gene: TRBV14; J gene: TRBJ2-1; D gene: -; clone size: -; CDR3 DNA: TGTGCCAGCAGCCCCGTAGGTGGGAGCTCCTACAATGAGCAGTTCTTC; CDR3 protein: CASSPVGGSSYNEQFF
V gene: TRBV12-5; J gene: TRBJ1-2; D gene: TRBD1; clone size: -; CDR3 DNA: TGTGCTAGTGGAATTGAACAGGGGGCTAGCTATGGCTACACCTTC; CDR3 protein: CASGIEQGASYGYTF
V gene: TRBV6-5; J gene: TRBJ2-5; D gene: -; clone size: few; CDR3 DNA: TGTGCCCTACAGGGTTCCCAAGAGACCCTGTACTTC; CDR3 protein: CALQGSQETLYF
V gene: TRBV5-1; J gene: TRBJ2-4; D gene: TRBD1; clone size: -; CDR3 DNA: TGCGCCAGCAGCCCCGGGACAGTCAAAAACATTCAGTACTTC; CDR3 protein: CASSPGTVKNIQYF
V gene: TRBV4-3; J gene: TRBJ2-3; D gene: TRBD1; clone size: -; CDR3 DNA: TGCGCCAGCAGCCAGAGGGGGCACGCAGATACGCAGTATTTT; CDR3 protein: CASSQRGHADTQYF
V gene: TRBV30; J gene: TRBJ1-5; D gene: -; clone size: -; CDR3 DNA: TGTGCCTGGAGTGTCAGGTGGGATCAGCCCCAGCATTTT; CDR3 protein: CAWSVRWDQPQHF
V gene: TRBV7-6; J gene: TRBJ2-1; D gene: -; clone size: -; CDR3 DNA: TGTGCCAGCAGCCAACGACAGGACCACAATGAGCAGTTCTTC; CDR3 protein: CASSQRQDHNEQFF
V gene: TRBV6-2/TRBV6-3; J gene: TRBJ2-2; D gene: -; clone size: -; CDR3 DNA: TGTGCCAGCAGACGGGCTGCGACAGCCACGAACACCGGGGAGCTGTTCTTT; CDR3 protein: CASRRAATATNTGELFF
V gene: TRBV7-2; J gene: TRBJ2-2; D gene: -; clone size: few; CDR3 DNA: TGTGCCAGCAGCCCAAATAAATTAGACACCGGGGAGCTGTTTTTT; CDR3 protein: CASSPNKLDTGELFF
V gene: TRBV7-8; J gene: TRBJ1-2; D gene: -; clone size: few; CDR3 DNA: TGTGCCAGCAGCTTAGGGTTCAACTATGGCTACACCTTC; CDR3 protein: CASSLGFNYGYTF
V gene: TRBV6-1; J gene: TRBJ2-7; D gene: -; clone size: -; CDR3 DNA: TGTGCCAGCAGCTACAGGGAACCCTACGAGCAGTACTTC; CDR3 protein: CASSYREPYEQYF
V gene: TRBV7-9; J gene: TRBJ2-3; D gene: -; clone size: few; CDR3 DNA: TGTGCCAGCAGCTTAGTTCGGACAGATTCAGATACGCAGTATTTT; CDR3 protein: CASSLVRTDSDTQYF
V gene: TRBV5-6; J gene: TRBJ2-2; D gene: -; clone size: -; CDR3 DNA: TGTGCCAGCAGCTTGTATGTATGGGCTGCCGGAAATTGGGAGCTGTTTTTT; CDR3 protein: CASSLYVWAAGNWELFF
V gene: TRBV11-2; J gene: TRBJ1-3; D gene: -; clone size: -; CDR3 DNA: TGTGCCAGCAGCTTACACAAGGGGAGCTCTGGAAACACCATATATTTT; CDR3 protein: CASSLHKGSSGNTIYF
V gene: TRBV10-3; J gene: TRBJ1-2; D gene: TRBD1; clone size: few; CDR3 DNA: TGTGCCGCGAGCTCCGGACAGGCCAATGGGTACACCTTC; CDR3 protein: CAASSGQANGYTF
V gene: TRBV20-1; J gene: TRBJ2-5; D gene: TRBD2; clone size: few; CDR3 DNA: TGCAGTGCTGCCGGACTAGCGGGTTACGGAGAGACCCAGTACTTC; CDR3 protein: CSAAGLAGYGETQYF
V gene: TRBV7-2; J gene: TRBJ1-5; D gene: -; clone size: -; CDR3 DNA: TGTGCCAGCAGCTTACCTCCTCGGACAGCCTTGGGCAATCAGCCCCAGCATTTT; CDR3 protein: CASSLPPRTALGNQPQHF
V gene: TRBV4-3; J gene: TRBJ2-3; D gene: -; clone size: -; CDR3 DNA: TGCGCCAGCAGCCAAGAATGGGGGGCCTCGGATACGCAGTATTTT; CDR3 protein: CASSQEWGASDTQYF
V gene: TRBV4-1; J gene: TRBJ1-5; D gene: -; clone size: -; CDR3 DNA: TGCGCCAGCAGCCAGAGGGAGGACACCTCTCAGCCACAGCATTTT; CDR3 protein: CASSQREDTSQPQHF
V gene: TRBV7-8; J gene: TRBJ1-1; D gene: TRBD1; clone size: -; CDR3 DNA: TGTGCCAGCGGACAGGGAAGGACTGAAGCTTTCTTT; CDR3 protein: CASGQGRTEAFF
V gene: TRBV4-3; J gene: TRBJ1-2; D gene: TRBD1; clone size: few; CDR3 DNA: TGCGCCAGCAGCCAAGTCGGACAGGGCCTACTCTATGGCTACACCTTC; CDR3 protein: CASSQVGQGLLYGYTF
V gene: TRBV7-2; J gene: TRBJ2-2; D gene: TRBD2; clone size: -; CDR3 DNA: TGTGCCAGCAGCCGGCGGGGGGACACCGGGGAGCTGTTTTTT; CDR3 protein: CASSRRGDTGELFF
V gene: TRBV5-1; J gene: TRBJ1-1; D gene: -; clone size: -; CDR3 DNA: TGCGCCAGCACCCGGGGAGCGGCGAATGAAGCTTTCTTT; CDR3 protein: CASTRGAANEAFF
V gene: TRBV7-2; J gene: TRBJ2-7; D gene: -; clone size: -; CDR3 DNA: TGTGCCAGCAGCCGAGATTGGGAGCAGTACTTC; CDR3 protein: CASSRDWEQYF
V gene: TRBV9; J gene: TRBJ2-7; D gene: TRBD2; clone size: -; CDR3 DNA: TGTGCCAGCAGCGTAGGCCCCGGGGGGGTCTACGAGCAGTACTTC; CDR3 protein: CASSVGPGGVYEQYF
V gene: TRBV6-6; J gene: TRBJ2-1; D gene: TRBD2; clone size: -; CDR3 DNA: TGTGCCAGCATGAGCGGGGGGGCGGGTAATGAGCAGTTCTTC; CDR3 protein: CASMSGGAGNEQFF
V gene: TRBV7-6; J gene: TRBJ2-1; D gene: TRBD2; clone size: few; CDR3 DNA: TGTGCCAGCAGTCAGGCCGGCGGGGGAACTGGCAATGAGCAGTTCTTC; CDR3 protein: CASSQAGGGTGNEQFF
V gene: TRBV7-2; J gene: TRBJ2-7; D gene: -; clone size: -; CDR3 DNA: TGTGCCAGCAGCTTAGAGCGAGCATTCGACGAGCAGTACTTC; CDR3 protein: CASSLERAFDEQYF
V gene: TRBV11-3; J gene: TRBJ2-6; D gene: -; clone size: -; CDR3 DNA: TGTGCCAGCACCACGAGGACGGGGGCCAACGTCCTGACTTTC; CDR3 protein: CASTTRTGANVLTF
V gene: TRBV5-5; J gene: TRBJ1-1; D gene: -; clone size: few; CDR3 DNA: TGTGCCAGCAGCTCCCCACGGAGGGGGAACACTGAAGCTTTCTTT; CDR3 protein: CASSSPRRGNTEAFF
V gene: TRBV7-2; J gene: TRBJ1-5; D gene: TRBD1; clone size: -; CDR3 DNA: TGTGCCAGCAGCTTAGCGATAGGACAGGGATCTCAGCCCCAGCATTTT; CDR3 protein: CASSLAIGQGSQPQHF
V gene: TRBV4-2; J gene: TRBJ2-2; D gene: -; clone size: few; CDR3 DNA: TGTGCCAGCAGCCAAGATAGAACAGCCCCCGGGGAACTGTTTTTT; CDR3 protein: CASSQDRTAPGELFF
V gene: TRBV7-2; J gene: TRBJ1-1; D gene: -; clone size: -; CDR3 DNA: TGTGCCAGCAGCGATCCGGGGAAGACTGAAGCTTTCTTT; CDR3 protein: CASSDPGKTEAFF
V gene: TRBV7-2; J gene: TRBJ2-4; D gene: -; clone size: many; CDR3 DNA: TGTGCCAGCAGTATAGGTTTCGGCATTCAGTACTTC; CDR3 protein: CASSIGFGIQYF
V gene: TRBV20-1; J gene: TRBJ1-2; D gene: -; clone size: few; CDR3 DNA: TGCAGTGCTCCCCGGGACTTCAACTATGGCTACACCTTC; CDR3 protein: CSAPRDFNYGYTF
V gene: TRBV9; J gene: TRBJ1-6; D gene: -; clone size: -; CDR3 DNA: TGTGCCAGCAGCGTAGGGGAAGGGATTGGGAATTCACCCCTCCACTTT; CDR3 protein: CASSVGEGIGNSPLHF
V gene: TRBV20-1; J gene: TRBJ2-2; D gene: TRBD2; clone size: -; CDR3 DNA: TGCAGTGCTACGCGACCAGCGGGGGTGGTAACCGGGGAGCTGTTTTTT; CDR3 protein: CSATRPAGVVTGELFF
V gene: TRBV5-1; J gene: TRBJ2-3; D gene: -; clone size: -; CDR3 DNA: TGCGCCAGCAGCGCACTAGCCGCAGATACGCAGTATTTT; CDR3 protein: CASSALAADTQYF
V gene: TRBV18; J gene: TRBJ2-5; D gene: TRBD2; clone size: -; CDR3 DNA: TGTGCCAGCTCGGCCGGGACTAGCGGGGCAGCGGAGACCCAGTACTTC; CDR3 protein: CASSAGTSGAAETQYF
V gene: TRBV4-3; J gene: TRBJ1-1; D gene: -; clone size: few; CDR3 DNA: TGCGCCAGCAGCCAAGCCCTCAGGGTGGGGGCAATGAACACTGAAGCTTTCTTT; CDR3 protein: CASSQALRVGAMNTEAFF
V gene: TRBV4-2; J gene: TRBJ2-5; D gene: -; clone size: few; CDR3 DNA: TGTGCCAGCAGCCAAAGACTAGCAGGGGAAGAGACCCAGTACTTC; CDR3 protein: CASSQRLAGEETQYF